The source of this TCR beta chain is a study of T cell responses to AZD1222 COVID-19 vaccine. Points from the study as a whole: The donor cohort was predominantly white British with a female majority, and clonal diversity may have been underestimated.

The length of the CDR3 is 14 residues. The V and J ends lost 5 bases and 5 bases respectively, with 10 bases between them. Germline V gives CDR1 MDHEN, CDR2 SYDVKM. Pooling was applied to second doses at about 4 or about 12 weeks. Some clones are missing from TCRdb's copy, which holds only in-frame ones; the method was immunoSEQ multiplex PCR. The repertoire consists of some 150,000 clones, with 90% to 95% occurring once and the leading ten covering 3% to 4.5%. As for this clone: Its antigen is still unknown.

The source material was peripheral blood, sampled 28 days after the second AZD1222 dose. The clonotype was recovered from an adult who received the AZD1222 COVID-19 vaccine. J is TRBJ1-6 and V is TRBV28; weak D call: TRBD1 (5 bases). CDR3 sequence (DNA): TGTGCCAGCAGTCTCGGACAAGATAATTCACCCCTCCACTTT. The encoded protein is CASSLGQDNSPLHF.